These T cell receptor beta chains were read from a single sample in a study of T-cell memory formation after mild COVID-19. TCRdb ran MiXCR on the 5' RACE reads and lists one entry per CDR3 protein. The data show 500,000 to 650,000 distinct CDR3 sequences, about a fifth seen once. The sequencing sample was made of PBMCs or a T cell subset sorted from them (not recorded which). The receptors originated from an adult woman who had mild COVID-19 (a few samples of this study predate the infection). Cell type and time point are not known. Both conserved end residues are part of each CDR3. D genes are given only for firm matches. Not all rows give a size; the values are once, few, many and, for expanded clones, a class.

CDR3	DNA	D	V	J	length	size
CASSLGLSGATTEAFF	TGTGCCAGCAGCTTAGGGTTGAGCGGGGCTACCACTGAAGCTTTCTTT	-	TRBV7-6	TRBJ1-1	16	few
CASSRTGRDTGELFF	TGTGCCAGCAGCCGGACAGGGAGAGACACCGGGGAGCTGTTTTTT	TRBD1	TRBV6-1	TRBJ2-2	15	-
CASSDLGTAYGYTF	TGTGCCAGCAGTGACCTCGGGACAGCCTATGGCTACACCTTC	TRBD1	TRBV25-1	TRBJ1-2	14	-
CASSHGTGNNEQFF	TGCGCCAGCAGCCACGGGACAGGGAACAATGAGCAGTTCTTC	TRBD1	TRBV5-1	TRBJ2-1	14	-
CASRPNYNTEAFF	TGCGCCAGCAGACCAAATTATAACACTGAAGCTTTCTTT	-	TRBV5-1	TRBJ1-1	13	few
CASSSHVTIYGYTF	TGTGCCAGCAGCTCGCACGTAACCATCTATGGCTACACCTTC	-	TRBV7-9	TRBJ1-2	14	-
CSVQGPTNEKLFF	TGCAGCGTACAAGGACCTACTAATGAAAAACTGTTTTTT	-	TRBV29-1	TRBJ1-4	13	few
CASSYFWGKHTEAFF	TGTGCCAGCAGTTACTTTTGGGGGAAGCACACTGAAGCTTTCTTT	-	TRBV27	TRBJ1-1	15	few
CASSQVLAQPQHF	TGTGCCAGCAGCCAAGTCCTGGCGCAGCCCCAGCATTTT	-	TRBV3-1	TRBJ1-5	13	few
CASSHYRDSPMEQYF	TGTGCCAGCAGCCACTACCGGGACAGTCCTATGGAGCAGTACTTC	TRBD1	TRBV3-1	TRBJ2-7	15	few
CATKGGSGGDTQYF	TGCGCCACAAAAGGCGGTTCCGGGGGAGATACGCAGTATTTT	-	TRBV5-1	TRBJ2-3	14	-
CASSASGTDEAFF	TGTGCCAGCAGCGCCTCCGGGACAGATGAAGCTTTCTTT	TRBD1	TRBV7-8	TRBJ1-1	13	-
CASIPRGRTEAFF	TGTGCCAGTATCCCCCGGGGCCGGACTGAAGCTTTCTTT	-	TRBV19	TRBJ1-1	13	few
CASRPRTVTTDTQYF	TGTGCCAGCAGACCAAGGACAGTAACAACAGATACGCAGTATTTT	-	TRBV7-6	TRBJ2-3	15	few
CASSLEGGLTYGYTF	TGCGCCAGCAGCTTGGAGGGGGGGCTAACCTATGGCTACACCTTC	-	TRBV5-1	TRBJ1-2	15	-
CASSLLLGFNTGELFF	TGTGCCAGCAGCTTGTTGTTAGGGTTCAACACCGGGGAGCTGTTTTTT	-	TRBV5-6	TRBJ2-2	16	few
CASSERSGKRYYEQYF	TGTGCCAGCAGTGAAAGGTCGGGTAAACGGTACTACGAGCAGTACTTC	-	TRBV25-1	TRBJ2-7	16	-
CASSSGIEIDTQYF	TGTGCCAGCAGCAGCGGGATTGAGATAGATACGCAGTATTTT	TRBD2	TRBV12-3/TRBV12-4	TRBJ2-3	14	-
CASSFDRSPYEQYF	TGTGCCAGCAGCTTCGACAGAAGTCCCTACGAGCAGTACTTC	-	TRBV7-9	TRBJ2-7	14	few
CATSDSTVDYGYTF	TGTGCCACCAGTGATTCGACCGTCGACTATGGCTACACCTTC	-	TRBV24-1	TRBJ1-2	14	-
CASSSGQPQETQYF	TGCGCCAGCAGCTCGGGACAGCCACAGGAGACCCAGTACTTC	TRBD1	TRBV5-1	TRBJ2-5	14	many
CASSQWTSGGADTQYF	TGTGCCAGCAGCCAATGGACTAGCGGGGGGGCAGATACGCAGTATTTT	TRBD2	TRBV4-2	TRBJ2-3	16	many
CASSLFVRADEQYF	TGTGCCAGCAGCTTATTCGTCAGGGCGGACGAGCAGTACTTC	-	TRBV13	TRBJ2-7	14	-
CASRRGWDNSPLHF	TGCGCCAGCCGGCGGGGGTGGGATAATTCACCCCTCCACTTT	-	TRBV5-1	TRBJ1-6	14	-
CASSKVRGGWNRNQETQYF	TGTGCCAGCAGCAAAGTGCGGGGGGGTTGGAATCGAAATCAAGAGACCCAGTACTTC	-	TRBV21-1	TRBJ2-5	19	few
CASSVQRHTDTQYF	TGTGCCAGCAGCGTACAGCGGCACACAGATACGCAGTATTTT	-	TRBV9	TRBJ2-3	14	-
CASSPYFSGLADTQYF	TGCGCCAGCAGCCCATATTTCAGCGGGCTGGCAGATACGCAGTATTTT	-	TRBV5-1	TRBJ2-3	16	few